This T cell receptor beta chain was profiled in a study of T cell changes during pregnancy in multiple sclerosis. Here immunoSEQ multiplex PCR was the method, and the copy in TCRdb shows in-frame clones only, minus some. This table has 83,000 or so clones, over 85% appearing once. Germline V gene lookup returns CDR1 MNHNS and CDR2 SASEGT. The CDR3 consists of 16 residues. V shed 2 bases and J shed 6 bases, with 19 bases lying between them. The chain combines TRBV6-1 with TRBJ1-1; the D is unclear. This sequence was found in a female donor in good health, enrolled as a control in a pregnancy study. Sequencing was performed on peripheral blood, taken after pregnancy. CDR3 sequence: CASSELPTPLVPEAFF. CDR3 DNA: TGTGCCAGCAGTGAACTCCCTACCCCTTTAGTTCCTGAAGCTTTCTTT.